Included here is one T cell receptor beta chain sequence, with context. Antigen: not known. The CDR3 covers 16 residues. Semi-nested PCR with Nested Universal Primer A followed constant-region reverse priming of full-length variable regions. TCRdb processed the 5' RACE reads anew with MiXCR; each CDR3 protein has one entry. The sample carries about 9,800 distinct CDR3 sequences, approximately 24% recorded once. The study's findings and limits: The TCR gene usage of tumor memory CD4+ T cells clustered together with blood and lymph node memory CD4+ cells and with lymph node naive CD4+ cells.

Treg sorting used a CD4+CD25+CD127-/low gate. The TCR was taken from a female donor with breast cancer. The chain uses TRBV21-1 and TRBJ2-7; TRBD2 is the table's D call, not checked against the DNA. TRBV21-1 is given as a pseudogene. Sequenced: Tregs sorted from blood. In DNA form, the CDR3 reads TGTGCCAGCAGCAAAATGGGCTCTCCGAGCTCCTACGAGCAGTACTTC. This sequence encodes CASSKMGSPSSYEQYF.